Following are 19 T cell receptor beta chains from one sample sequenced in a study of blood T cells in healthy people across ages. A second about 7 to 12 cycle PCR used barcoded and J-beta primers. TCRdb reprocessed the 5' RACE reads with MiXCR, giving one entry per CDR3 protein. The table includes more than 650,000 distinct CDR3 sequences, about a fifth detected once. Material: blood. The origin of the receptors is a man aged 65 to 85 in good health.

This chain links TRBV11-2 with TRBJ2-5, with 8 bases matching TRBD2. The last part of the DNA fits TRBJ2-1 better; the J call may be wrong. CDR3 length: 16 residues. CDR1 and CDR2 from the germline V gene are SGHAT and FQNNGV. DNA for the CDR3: TGTGCCAGCAGCTTAGTCTCGGGAGGGATGGGGGGTGAGCAGTTCTTC. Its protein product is CASSLVSGGMGGEQFF.

The CDR3 nucleotides are TGTGCCAGCAGTGAAGCGCATCTAGCGGGCAAAGAGACCCAGTACTTC. Translation: CASSEAHLAGKETQYF. The chain employs TRBV2 and TRBJ2-5; the match to TRBD2 covers 8 bases. CDR1 SNHLY and CDR2 FYNNEI come from the germline V gene. CDR3 length: 16 amino acids. Trimming took 0 bases from V and 3 from J; bases not matched to a gene: 6.

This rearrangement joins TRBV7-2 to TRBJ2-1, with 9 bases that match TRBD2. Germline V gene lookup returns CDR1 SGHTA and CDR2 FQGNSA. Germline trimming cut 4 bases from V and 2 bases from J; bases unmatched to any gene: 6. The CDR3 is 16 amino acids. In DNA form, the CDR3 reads TGTGCCAGCAGCTACTTAGCGGGAGCACCCTACAATGAGCAGTTCTTC. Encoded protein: CASSYLAGAPYNEQFF.

The CDR3 nucleotides read TGTGCCAGCAGTTACTCTCTTGGGACAGGGAACGGCTACGAGCAGTACTTC. Protein product: CASSYSLGTGNGYEQYF. The chain carries TRBV6-5 and TRBJ2-7, with 9 bases lining up with TRBD1. CDR3 length: 17 residues. V shed 0 bases, J shed 3 bases, and the junction held 9 bases outside the gene matches. Germline V gene data show CDR1 as MNHEY and CDR2 as SVGAGI.

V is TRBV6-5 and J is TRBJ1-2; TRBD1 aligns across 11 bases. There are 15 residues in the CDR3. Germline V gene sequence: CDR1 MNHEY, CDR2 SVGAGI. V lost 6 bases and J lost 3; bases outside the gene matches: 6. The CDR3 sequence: CASSGQGALDYGYTF. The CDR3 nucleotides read TGTGCCAGCAGCGGACAGGGGGCTCTTGACTATGGCTACACCTTC.

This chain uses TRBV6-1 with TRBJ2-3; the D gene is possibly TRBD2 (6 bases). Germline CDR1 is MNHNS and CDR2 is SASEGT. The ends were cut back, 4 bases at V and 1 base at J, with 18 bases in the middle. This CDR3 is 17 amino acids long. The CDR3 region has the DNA TGTGCCAGCAGTGCGGTGGGGCGGGGAGCCCGCACAGATACGCAGTATTTT. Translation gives CASSAVGRGARTDTQYF.

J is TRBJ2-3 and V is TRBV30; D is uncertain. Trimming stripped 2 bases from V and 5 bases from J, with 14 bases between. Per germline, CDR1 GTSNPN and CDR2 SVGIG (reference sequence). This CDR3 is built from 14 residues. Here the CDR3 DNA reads TGTGCCTGGAGTAATAGCCTTTCAAGAGATACGCAGTATTTT. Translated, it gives CAWSNSLSRDTQYF.

The CDR3 is CASSPTDFLQETQYF. DNA of the CDR3: TGTGCCAGCAGTCCGACAGACTTCCTCCAAGAGACCCAGTACTTC. The chain is built from TRBV6-5 and TRBJ2-5; the D gene is possibly TRBD1 (5 bases). This CDR3 contains 15 residues. Germline V gene sequence: CDR1 MNHEY, CDR2 SVGAGI. Deletions cut 5 bases from V and 1 base from J, with 14 bases between.

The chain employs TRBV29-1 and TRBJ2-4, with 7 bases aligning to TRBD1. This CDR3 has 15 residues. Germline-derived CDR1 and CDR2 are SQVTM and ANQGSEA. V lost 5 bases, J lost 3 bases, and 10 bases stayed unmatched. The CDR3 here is CSVSRTGGVKNIQYF. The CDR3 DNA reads TGCAGCGTTTCTAGGACAGGTGGGGTCAAAAACATTCAGTACTTC.

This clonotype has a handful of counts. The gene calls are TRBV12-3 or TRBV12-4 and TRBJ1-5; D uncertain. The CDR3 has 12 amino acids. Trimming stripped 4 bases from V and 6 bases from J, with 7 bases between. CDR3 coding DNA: TGTGCCAGCAGTTCAGCACTTCAGCCCCAGCATTTT. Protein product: CASSSALQPQHF.

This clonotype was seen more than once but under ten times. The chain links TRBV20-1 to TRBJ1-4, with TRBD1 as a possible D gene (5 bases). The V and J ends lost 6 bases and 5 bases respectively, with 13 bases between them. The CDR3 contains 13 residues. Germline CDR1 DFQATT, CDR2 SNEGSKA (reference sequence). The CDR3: CSAIDRWNEKLFF. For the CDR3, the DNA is TGCAGTGCCATAGACAGATGGAATGAAAAACTGTTTTTT.

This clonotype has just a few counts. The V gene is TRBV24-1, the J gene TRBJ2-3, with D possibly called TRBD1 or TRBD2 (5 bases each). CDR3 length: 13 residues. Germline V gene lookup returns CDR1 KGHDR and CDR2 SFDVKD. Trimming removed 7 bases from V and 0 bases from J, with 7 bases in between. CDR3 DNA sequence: TGTGCCACCAGACGGGGCAGCACAGATACGCAGTATTTT. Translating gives CATRRGSTDTQYF.

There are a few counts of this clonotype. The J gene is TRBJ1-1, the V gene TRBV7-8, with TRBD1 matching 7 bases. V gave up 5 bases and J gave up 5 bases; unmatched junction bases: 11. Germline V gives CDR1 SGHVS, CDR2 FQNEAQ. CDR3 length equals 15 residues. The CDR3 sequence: CASSHPTGRDTEAFF. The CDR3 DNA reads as TGTGCCAGCAGCCACCCGACAGGGAGGGATACTGAAGCTTTCTTT.

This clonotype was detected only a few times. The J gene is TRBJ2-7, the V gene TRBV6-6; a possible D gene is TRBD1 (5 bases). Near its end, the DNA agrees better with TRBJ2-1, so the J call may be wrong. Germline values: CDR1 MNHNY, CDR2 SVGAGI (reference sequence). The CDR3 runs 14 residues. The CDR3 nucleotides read TGTGCCAGCAGTTCTCCAGGGAACTACAATGAGCAGTTCTTC. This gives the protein CASSSPGNYNEQFF.

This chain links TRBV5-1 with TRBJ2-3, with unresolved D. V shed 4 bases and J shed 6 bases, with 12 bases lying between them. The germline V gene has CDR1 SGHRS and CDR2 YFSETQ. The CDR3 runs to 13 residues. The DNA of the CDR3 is TGCGCCAGCAGCGTAGGTTCGGGTGATACGCAGTATTTT. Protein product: CASSVGSGDTQYF. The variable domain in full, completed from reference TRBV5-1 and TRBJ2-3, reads KAGVTQTPRYLIKTRGQQVTLSCSPISGHRSVSWYQQTPGQGLQFLFEYFSETQRNKGNFPGRFSGRQFSNSRSEMNVSTLELGDSALYLCASSVGSGDTQYFGPGTRLTVL.

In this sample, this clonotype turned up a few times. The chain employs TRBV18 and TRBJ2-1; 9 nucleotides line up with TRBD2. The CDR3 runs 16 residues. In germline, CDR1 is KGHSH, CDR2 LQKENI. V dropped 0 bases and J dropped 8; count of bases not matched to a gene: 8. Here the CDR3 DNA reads TGTGCCAGCTCACCACCCGTTAGCGGGAGAGGGGATGAGCAGTTCTTC. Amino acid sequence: CASSPPVSGRGDEQFF.

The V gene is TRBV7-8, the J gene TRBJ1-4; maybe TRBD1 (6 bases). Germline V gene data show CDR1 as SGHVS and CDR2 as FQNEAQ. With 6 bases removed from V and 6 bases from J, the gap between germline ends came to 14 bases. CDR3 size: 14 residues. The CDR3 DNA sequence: TGTGCCAGCAGTCAGGACAGCGGCTATGAAAAACTGTTTTTT. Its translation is CASSQDSGYEKLFF.

Here the CDR3 reads CASMIAGDWETQYF. CDR3 coding DNA: TGTGCCAGCATGATAGCGGGAGATTGGGAGACCCAGTACTTC. The chain links TRBV27 to TRBJ2-5, with 9 bases fitting TRBD2. The length of the CDR3 is 14 residues. Germline CDR1 and CDR2: MNHEY and SMNVEV (reference sequence). J lost 5 bases, V lost 7 bases, and 8 bases had no gene match.

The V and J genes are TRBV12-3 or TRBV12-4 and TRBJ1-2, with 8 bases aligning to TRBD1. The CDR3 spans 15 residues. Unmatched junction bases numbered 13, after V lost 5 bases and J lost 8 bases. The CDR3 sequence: CASSLTGATASGYTF. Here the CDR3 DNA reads TGTGCCAGCAGTCTGACAGGGGCTACCGCGAGCGGCTACACCTTC.